This TCR beta chain is from a study of cytomegalovirus exposure and HLA in healthy donors. J lost 3 bases, V lost 3 bases, and 7 bases had no gene match. Per germline, CDR1 MNHNS and CDR2 SASEGT. The CDR3 is made up of 15 amino acids. Study conclusions and caveats: A missense variant in DCLRE1C was later tied to TCR beta V- and J-gene trimming. A highly shared variant cluster was judged a likely technical artifact. Accurate HLA-A and HLA-B prediction from TCR beta sequences was reported for most subjects.

The PCR used 60 Vbeta and 13 Jbeta primers. Profiling relied on immunoSEQ multiplex PCR, and the TCRdb table lists in-frame clones only, not all of them. Found here are about 90,000 clones, approximately 56% of them singletons; the top ten hold 4.5% to 7%. This clone has a handful of counts. Antigen unknown. The receptor comes from a woman aged 30 to 39 in good health and CMV-seropositive. The chain couples TRBV6-1 to TRBJ2-5; 7 positions agree with TRBD1. Specimen: PBMCs. CDR3 sequence (DNA): TGTGCCAGCAGTGACCTCGGGACAGCGAAAGAGACCCAGTACTTC. It encodes CASSDLGTAKETQYF.